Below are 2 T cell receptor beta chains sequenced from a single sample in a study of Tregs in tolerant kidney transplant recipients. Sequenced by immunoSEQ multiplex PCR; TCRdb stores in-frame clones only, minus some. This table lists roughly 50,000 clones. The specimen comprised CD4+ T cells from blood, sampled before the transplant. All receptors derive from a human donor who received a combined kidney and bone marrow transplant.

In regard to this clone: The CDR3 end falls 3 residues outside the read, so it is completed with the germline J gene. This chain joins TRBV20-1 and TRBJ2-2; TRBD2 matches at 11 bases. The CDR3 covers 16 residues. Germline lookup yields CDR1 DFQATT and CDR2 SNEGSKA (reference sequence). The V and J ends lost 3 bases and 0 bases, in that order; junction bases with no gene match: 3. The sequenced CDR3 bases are TGCAGTGCTAGCCCTAGCGGGGGGTCGAACACCGGGGAG. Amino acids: CSASPSGGSNTGE. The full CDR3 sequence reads CSASPSGGSNTGELFF.

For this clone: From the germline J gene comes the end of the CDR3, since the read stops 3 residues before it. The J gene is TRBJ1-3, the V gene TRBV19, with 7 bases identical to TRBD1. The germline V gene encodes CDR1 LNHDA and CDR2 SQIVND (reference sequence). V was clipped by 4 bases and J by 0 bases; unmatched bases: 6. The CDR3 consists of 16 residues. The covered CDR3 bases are TGTGCCAGTAGTAACGGACAGGCGGTCTCTGGAAACACC. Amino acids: CASSNGQAVSGNT. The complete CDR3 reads CASSNGQAVSGNTIYF.